This T cell receptor (beta chain) was sequenced in a study of blood T cell repertoires in COVID-19. Study-wide background: Specimens from acute and convalescent COVID-19 originated in the United States, Italy and Spain. PBMCs, B-cell-depleted T cells, or T cells were the source of the cDNA or gDNA that made up the material.

The table came from immunoSEQ multiplex PCR; TCRdb's copy has only in-frame clones and leaves some out. The profile shows approximately 100,000 clones, 71% of them singletons. What was sequenced was peripheral blood. This clonotype originated in a human donor with acute or convalescent COVID-19. The donor label of this sample is uncertain.

The CDR3 bases are TGTGCCAGCAGCCGCAACAGGGGTTACTATGGCTACACCTTC. Its translation is CASSRNRGYYGYTF. The V gene is TRBV14, the J gene TRBJ1-2; TRBD1 matches 7 bases. With V trimmed by 4 bases and J by 3 bases, 5 bases remained unmatched. The CDR3 runs 14 residues. Per the germline V gene, CDR1 is SGHDN and CDR2 is FVKESK.